Below are 2 T cell receptor beta chains sequenced from a single sample in a study. Treg sorting used a CD4+CD25+CD127-/low gate. From the 5' RACE reads, TCRdb called clonotypes with MiXCR, one entry per CDR3 protein. The sample lists some 9,800 distinct CDR3 sequences; about a quarter were seen once. Sequencing was performed on Tregs sorted from blood. Receptors originate from a female donor with breast cancer.

In its sample, this clonotype was seen many times. The rearrangement uses TRBV6-6 and TRBJ1-5; 10 positions match TRBD1. J lost 6 bases, V lost 4 bases, and 6 bases had no gene match. Germline-derived CDR1 and CDR2 are MNHNY and SVGAGI (reference sequence). This CDR3 comprises 15 residues. CDR3 nucleotide sequence: TGTGCCAGCAGTTCCGTCGGGACAGGGGTTCAGCCCCAGCATTTT. As protein: CASSSVGTGVQPQHF.

As DNA, the CDR3 is TGTGCCAGCAGCCACAGCCCCGGGACAGGGGGTAACGAGCAGTACTTC. It encodes CASSHSPGTGGNEQYF. The chain combines TRBV27 with TRBJ2-7, with TRBD1 identical over 11 bases. Germline V gene sequence: CDR1 MNHEY, CDR2 SMNVEV (reference sequence). The CDR3 has 16 amino acids. The V segment lost 6 bases and the J segment 5 bases; nucleotides outside the gene matches: 12.